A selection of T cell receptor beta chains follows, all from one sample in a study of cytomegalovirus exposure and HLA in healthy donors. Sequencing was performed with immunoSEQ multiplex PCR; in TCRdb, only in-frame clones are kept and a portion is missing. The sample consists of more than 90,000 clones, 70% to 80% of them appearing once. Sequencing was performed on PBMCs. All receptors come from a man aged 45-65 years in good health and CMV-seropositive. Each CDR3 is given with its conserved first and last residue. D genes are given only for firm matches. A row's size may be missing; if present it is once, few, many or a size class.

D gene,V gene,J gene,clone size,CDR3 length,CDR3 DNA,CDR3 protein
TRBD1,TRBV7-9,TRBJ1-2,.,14,TGTTCCAGCACAAGACAGGGGGTGATAAGCGGCTACACCTTC,CSSTRQGVISGYTF
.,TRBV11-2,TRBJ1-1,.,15,TGTGCCAGCAGCTCCCCAGGGAATAAGAACACTGAAGCTTTCTTT,CASSSPGNKNTEAFF
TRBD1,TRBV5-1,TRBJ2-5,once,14,TGCGCCAGCAGCTCAGGGACAGGGCGGGAGACCCAGTACTTC,CASSSGTGRETQYF
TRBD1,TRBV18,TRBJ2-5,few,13,TGTGCCAGCTCATTGGGACAGAAAGAGACCCAGTACTTC,CASSLGQKETQYF
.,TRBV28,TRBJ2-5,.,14,TGTGCCAGCAGCCAACCAGGGGGGATAGAGACCCAGTACTTC,CASSQPGGIETQYF
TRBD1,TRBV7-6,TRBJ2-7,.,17,TGTGCCAGCAGCGCACAACCGGGACAGGGGATTCCCTACGAGCAGTACTTC,CASSAQPGQGIPYEQYF
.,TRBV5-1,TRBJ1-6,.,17,TGCGCCAGCAGCTTGCAGGGGCTCAGCTCCTATAATTCACCCCTCCACTTT,CASSLQGLSSYNSPLHF
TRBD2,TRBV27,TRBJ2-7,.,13,TGTGCCAGCAGTTTCCAGCGGGGAGCTGAGCAGTACTTC,CASSFQRGAEQYF
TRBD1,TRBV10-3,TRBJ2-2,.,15,TGTGCCATCAGGGGGACAGGGGACAACACCGGGGAGCTGTTTTTT,CAIRGTGDNTGELFF
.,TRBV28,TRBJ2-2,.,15,TGTGCCAGCGCCCTGGGCCCCCGAAACACCGGGGAGCTGTTTTTT,CASALGPRNTGELFF
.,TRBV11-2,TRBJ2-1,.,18,TGTGCCAGCAGCTTAGATTGGCCGACTCCTCAGTCGGACAATGAGCAGTTCTTC,CASSLDWPTPQSDNEQFF
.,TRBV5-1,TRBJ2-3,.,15,TGCGCCAGCAGCTTGGTTGAGAGAGGGACAGATACGCAGTATTTT,CASSLVERGTDTQYF
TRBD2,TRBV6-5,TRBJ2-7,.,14,TGTGCCAGCAGTTATATCAGCGGGAGCGGCGAGCAGTACTTC,CASSYISGSGEQYF
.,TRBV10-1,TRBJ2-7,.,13,TGCGCCAGCAGTCGGGTAGGCTCCTACGAGCAGTACTTC,CASSRVGSYEQYF
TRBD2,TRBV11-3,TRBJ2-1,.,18,TGTGCCAGCAGCTTACTGTCACTAGCGGGGGTCTGGAACAATGAGCAGTTCTTC,CASSLLSLAGVWNNEQFF
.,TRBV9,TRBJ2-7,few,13,TGTGCCAGCAGCGTAGCGGTTGCCTACGAGCAGTACTTC,CASSVAVAYEQYF
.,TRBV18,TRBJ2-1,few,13,TGTGCCAGCTCAACCGATAGCTACAATGAGCAGTTCTTC,CASSTDSYNEQFF
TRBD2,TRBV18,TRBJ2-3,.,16,TGTGCCAGCTCACCCCCCGGGGGAGCGGGGGTAGATACGCAGTATTTT,CASSPPGGAGVDTQYF
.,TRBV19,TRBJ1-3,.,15,TGTGCCAGTACCGGGGGTTTTAGCTCTGGAAACACCATATATTTT,CASTGGFSSGNTIYF
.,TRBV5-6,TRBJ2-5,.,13,TGTGCCAGCAGCTTGGAAAGTACTGAGACCCAGTACTTC,CASSLESTETQYF
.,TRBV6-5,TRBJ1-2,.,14,TGTGCCAGCAATACGGGGGGGAGGGAAAATGGCTACACCTTC,CASNTGGRENGYTF
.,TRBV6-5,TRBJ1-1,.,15,TGTGCCAGCACCAGAAAAGGTGGAGGGAGGGGTAAAGCTTTCTTT,CASTRKGGGRGKAFF
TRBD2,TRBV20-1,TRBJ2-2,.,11,TGCAGTGCCACCGGGGGGAGGGAGCTGTTTTTT,CSATGGRELFF
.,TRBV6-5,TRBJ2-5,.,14,TGTGCCAGCAGTTACTTGGGAGCCCCAGAGGCCCAGTACTTC,CASSYLGAPEAQYF
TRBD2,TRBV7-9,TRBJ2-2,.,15,TGTGCCAGCAGCTTTAGCGGGAGAGGGACCGGGGAGCTGTTTTTT,CASSFSGRGTGELFF
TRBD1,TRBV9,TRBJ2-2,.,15,TGTGCCAGCAGCGTAGAGGACAGGGTTGTCGGGGAGCTGTTTTTT,CASSVEDRVVGELFF